These 5 T cell receptor beta chains share one sample of origin, sequenced in a study of monozygotic twins with inflammatory bowel disease. With the 5' RACE reads reprocessed, TCRdb shows one record per CDR3 protein and no DNA. Across 150,000 to 200,000 distinct CDR3 sequences, the top ten clones capture around 7% of the sample. The sequenced sample consisted of blood. The source of these receptors is a human donor with ulcerative colitis or Crohn's disease, or a healthy co-twin of an affected twin (not recorded which).

The CDR3 loop is CATSDGLAGSYNEQFF. The chain recombines TRBV24-1 with TRBJ2-1; TCRdb picks TRBD2, but there is no DNA to check that call. Germline CDR1 KGHDR, CDR2 SFDVKD. This CDR3 region has 16 residues.

The chain is built from TRBV20-1 and TRBJ1-3. The germline CDR1 and CDR2 sequences are DFQATT and SNEGSKA (reference sequence). The CDR3 length is 14 residues. CDR3 region: CSARYQGSGNTIYF.

CDR3 protein: CASSEAWGGLTDTQYF. The chain combines TRBV2 with TRBJ2-3; the D gene TCRdb calls, TRBD1, cannot be checked with no DNA. Germline-derived CDR1 and CDR2 are SNHLY and FYNNEI. The CDR3 extends over 16 amino acids.

The chain employs TRBV5-1 and TRBJ1-1; TCRdb returns TRBD1, unconfirmable since there is no DNA. Germline loops: CDR1 SGHRS, CDR2 YFSETQ. This CDR3 has 15 residues. The CDR3 sequence: CASGPIQGAYTEAFF.

The gene calls are TRBV4-3 and TRBJ2-3; TCRdb gives TRBD2 as the D gene, but with no DNA this cannot be confirmed. The CDR3 loop spans 16 amino acids. Germline CDR1 reads LGHNA; CDR2 reads YSLEER. The CDR3 is CASSQDTLGLTDTQYF.